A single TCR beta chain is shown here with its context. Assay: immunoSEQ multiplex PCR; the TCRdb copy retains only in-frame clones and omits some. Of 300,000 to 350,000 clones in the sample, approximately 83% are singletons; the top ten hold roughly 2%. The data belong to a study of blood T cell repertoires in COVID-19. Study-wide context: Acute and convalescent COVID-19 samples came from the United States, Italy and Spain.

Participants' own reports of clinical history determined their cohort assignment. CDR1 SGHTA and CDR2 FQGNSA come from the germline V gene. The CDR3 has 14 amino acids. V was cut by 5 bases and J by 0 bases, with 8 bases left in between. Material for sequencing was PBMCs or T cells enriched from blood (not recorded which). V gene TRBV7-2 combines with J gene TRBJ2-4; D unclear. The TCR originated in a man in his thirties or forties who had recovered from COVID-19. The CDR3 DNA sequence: TGTGCCAGCAGCCCGAGCCTAGCCAAAAACATTCAGTACTTC. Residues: CASSPSLAKNIQYF.